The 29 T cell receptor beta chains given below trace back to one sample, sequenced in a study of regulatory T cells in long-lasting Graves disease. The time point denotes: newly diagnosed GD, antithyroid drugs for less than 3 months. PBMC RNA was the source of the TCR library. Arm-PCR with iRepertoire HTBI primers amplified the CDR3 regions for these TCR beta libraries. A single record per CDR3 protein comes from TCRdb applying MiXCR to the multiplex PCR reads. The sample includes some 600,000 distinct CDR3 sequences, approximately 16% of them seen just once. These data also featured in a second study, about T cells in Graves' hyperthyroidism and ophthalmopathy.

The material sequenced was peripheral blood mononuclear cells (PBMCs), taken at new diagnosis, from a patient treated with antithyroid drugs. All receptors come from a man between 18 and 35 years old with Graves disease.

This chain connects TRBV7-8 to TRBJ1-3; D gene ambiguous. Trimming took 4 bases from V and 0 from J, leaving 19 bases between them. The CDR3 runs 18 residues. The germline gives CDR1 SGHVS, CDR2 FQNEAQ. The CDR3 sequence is CASSYAVSGAYSGNTIYF. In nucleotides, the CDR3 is TGTGCCAGCAGCTACGCCGTTTCGGGTGCATACTCTGGAAACACCATATATTTT.

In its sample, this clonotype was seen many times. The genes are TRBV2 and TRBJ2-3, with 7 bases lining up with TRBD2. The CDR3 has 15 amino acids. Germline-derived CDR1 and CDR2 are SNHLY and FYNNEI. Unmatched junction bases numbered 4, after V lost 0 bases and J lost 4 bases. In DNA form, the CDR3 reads TGTGCCAGCAGTGAAGCGCTTGCGGGAGCAGATACGCAGTATTTT. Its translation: CASSEALAGADTQYF.

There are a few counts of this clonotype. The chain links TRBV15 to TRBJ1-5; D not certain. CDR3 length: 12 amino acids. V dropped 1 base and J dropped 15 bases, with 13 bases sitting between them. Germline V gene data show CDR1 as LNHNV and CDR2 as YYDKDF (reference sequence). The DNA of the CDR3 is TGTGCCACCAGCAGAGCCGGCGGTTGCGGGCATTTT. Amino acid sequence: CATSRAGGCGHF.

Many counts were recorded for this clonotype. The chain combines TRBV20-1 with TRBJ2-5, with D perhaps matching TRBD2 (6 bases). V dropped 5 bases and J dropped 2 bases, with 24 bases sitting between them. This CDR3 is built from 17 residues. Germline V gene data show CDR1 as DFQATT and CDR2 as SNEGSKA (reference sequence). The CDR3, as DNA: TGCAGTGCTCGGCCCTCCCGTAGCGGCCGAAATCAAGAGACCCAGTACTTC. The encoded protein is CSARPSRSGRNQETQYF.

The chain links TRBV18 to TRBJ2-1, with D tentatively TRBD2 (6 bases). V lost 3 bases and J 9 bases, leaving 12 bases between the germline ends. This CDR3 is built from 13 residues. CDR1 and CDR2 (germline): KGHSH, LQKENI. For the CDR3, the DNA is TGTGCCAGCTCACCCGAGGAGGGGACTGAGCAGTTCTTC. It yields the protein CASSPEEGTEQFF.

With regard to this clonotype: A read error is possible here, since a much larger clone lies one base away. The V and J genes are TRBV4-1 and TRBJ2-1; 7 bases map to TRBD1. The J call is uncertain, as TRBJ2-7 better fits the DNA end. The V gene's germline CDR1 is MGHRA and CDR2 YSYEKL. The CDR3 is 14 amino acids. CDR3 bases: TGCGCCAGCAGCCCAACGGGACAGTACAATGAGCAGTACTTC. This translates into CASSPTGQYNEQYF.

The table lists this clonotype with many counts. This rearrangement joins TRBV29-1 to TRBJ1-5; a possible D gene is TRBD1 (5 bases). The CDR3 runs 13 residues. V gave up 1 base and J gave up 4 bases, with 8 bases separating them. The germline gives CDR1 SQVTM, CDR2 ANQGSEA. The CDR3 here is CSVEVSGNQPQHF. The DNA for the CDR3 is TGCAGCGTTGAAGTGTCAGGGAATCAGCCCCAGCATTTT.

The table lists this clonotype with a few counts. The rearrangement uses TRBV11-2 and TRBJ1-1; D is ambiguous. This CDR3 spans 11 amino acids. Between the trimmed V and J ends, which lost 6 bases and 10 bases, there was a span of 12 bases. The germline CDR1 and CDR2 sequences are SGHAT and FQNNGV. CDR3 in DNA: TGTGCCAGCAGATACAGAGAAGCAGCTTTCTTT. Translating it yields CASRYREAAFF.

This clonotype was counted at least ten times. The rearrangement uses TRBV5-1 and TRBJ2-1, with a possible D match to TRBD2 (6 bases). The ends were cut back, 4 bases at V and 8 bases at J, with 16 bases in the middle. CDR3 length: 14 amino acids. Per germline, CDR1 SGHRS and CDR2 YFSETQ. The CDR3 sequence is CASSVGLTGDEQFF. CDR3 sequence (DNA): TGCGCCAGCAGCGTGGGACTCACGGGGGATGAGCAGTTCTTC.

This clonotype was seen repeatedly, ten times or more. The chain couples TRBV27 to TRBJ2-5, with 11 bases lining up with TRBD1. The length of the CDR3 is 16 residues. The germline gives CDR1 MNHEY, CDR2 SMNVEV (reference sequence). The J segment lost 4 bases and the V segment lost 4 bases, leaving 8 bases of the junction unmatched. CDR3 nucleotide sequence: TGTGCCAGCAGTTCAGACGTGGACAGGGGGCGAGAGACCCAGTACTTC. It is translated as CASSSDVDRGRETQYF.

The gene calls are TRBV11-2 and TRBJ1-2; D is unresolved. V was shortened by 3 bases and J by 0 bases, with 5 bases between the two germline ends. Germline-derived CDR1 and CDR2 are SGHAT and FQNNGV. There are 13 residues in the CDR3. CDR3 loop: CASSFNPNYGYTF. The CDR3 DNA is TGTGCCAGCAGCTTTAATCCTAACTATGGCTACACCTTC. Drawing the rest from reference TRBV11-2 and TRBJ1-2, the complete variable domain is EAGVAQSPRYKIIEKRQSVAFWCNPISGHATLYWYQQILGQGPKLLIQFQNNGVVDDSQLPKDRFSAERLKGVDSTLKIQPAKLEDSAVYLCASSFNPNYGYTFGSGTRLTVV.

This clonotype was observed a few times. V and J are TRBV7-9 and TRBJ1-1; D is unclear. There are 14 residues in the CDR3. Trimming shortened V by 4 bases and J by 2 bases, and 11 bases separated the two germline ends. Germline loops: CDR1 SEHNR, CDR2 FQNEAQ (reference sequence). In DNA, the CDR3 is TGTGCCAGCAGCTCTCGGGGTAGCAACACTGAAGCTTTCTTT. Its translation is CASSSRGSNTEAFF.

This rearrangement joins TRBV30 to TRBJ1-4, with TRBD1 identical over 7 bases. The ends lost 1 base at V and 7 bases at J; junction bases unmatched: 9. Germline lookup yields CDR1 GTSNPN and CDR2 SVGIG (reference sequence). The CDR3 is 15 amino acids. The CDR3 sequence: CAWSAGTVPSEKLFF. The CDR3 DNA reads TGTGCCTGGAGTGCCGGGACAGTTCCAAGTGAAAAACTGTTTTTT.

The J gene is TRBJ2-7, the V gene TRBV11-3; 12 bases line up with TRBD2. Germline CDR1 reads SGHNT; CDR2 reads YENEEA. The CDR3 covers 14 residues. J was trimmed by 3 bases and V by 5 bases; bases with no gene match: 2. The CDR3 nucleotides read TGTGCCAGCAGCCAGACTAGCGGGGGCTACGAGCAGTACTTC. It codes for CASSQTSGGYEQYF.

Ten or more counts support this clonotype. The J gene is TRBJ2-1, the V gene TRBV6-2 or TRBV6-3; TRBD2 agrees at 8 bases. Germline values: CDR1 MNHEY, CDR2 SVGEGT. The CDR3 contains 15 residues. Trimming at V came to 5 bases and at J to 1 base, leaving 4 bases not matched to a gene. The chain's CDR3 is CASSEIAGSYNEQFF. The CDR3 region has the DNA TGTGCCAGCAGTGAAATAGCGGGGTCCTACAATGAGCAGTTCTTC.

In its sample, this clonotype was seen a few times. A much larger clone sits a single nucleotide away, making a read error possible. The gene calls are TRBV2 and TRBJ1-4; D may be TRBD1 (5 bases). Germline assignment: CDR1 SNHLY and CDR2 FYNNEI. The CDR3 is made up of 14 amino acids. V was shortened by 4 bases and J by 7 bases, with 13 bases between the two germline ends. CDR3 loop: CASSGTRGVEKLFF. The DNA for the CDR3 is TGTGCCAGCAGTGGGACAAGAGGAGTTGAAAAACTGTTTTTT.

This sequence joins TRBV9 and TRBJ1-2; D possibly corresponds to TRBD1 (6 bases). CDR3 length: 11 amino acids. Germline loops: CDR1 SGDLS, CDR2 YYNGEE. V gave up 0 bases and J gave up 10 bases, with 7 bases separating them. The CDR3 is CASSVGQDYTF. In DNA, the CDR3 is TGTGCCAGCAGCGTAGGACAGGACTACACCTTC.

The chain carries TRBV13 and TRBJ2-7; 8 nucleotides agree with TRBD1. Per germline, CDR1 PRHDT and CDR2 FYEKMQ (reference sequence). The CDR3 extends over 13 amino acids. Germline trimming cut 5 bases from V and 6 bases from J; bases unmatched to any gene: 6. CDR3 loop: CASSHGQGVEQYF. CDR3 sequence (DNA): TGTGCCAGCAGCCACGGACAGGGAGTCGAGCAGTACTTC.

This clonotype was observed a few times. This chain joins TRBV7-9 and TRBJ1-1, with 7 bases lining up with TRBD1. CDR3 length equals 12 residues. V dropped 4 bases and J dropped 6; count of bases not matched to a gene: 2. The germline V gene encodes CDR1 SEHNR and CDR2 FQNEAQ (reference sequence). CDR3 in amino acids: CASSYGTAEAFF. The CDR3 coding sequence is TGTGCCAGCAGCTACGGGACAGCTGAAGCTTTCTTT. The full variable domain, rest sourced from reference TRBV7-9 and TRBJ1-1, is DTGVSQNPRHKITKRGQNVTFRCDPISEHNRLYWYRQTLGQGPEFLTYFQNEAQLEKSRLLSDRFSAERPKGSFSTLEIQRTEQGDSAMYLCASSYGTAEAFFGQGTRLTVV.

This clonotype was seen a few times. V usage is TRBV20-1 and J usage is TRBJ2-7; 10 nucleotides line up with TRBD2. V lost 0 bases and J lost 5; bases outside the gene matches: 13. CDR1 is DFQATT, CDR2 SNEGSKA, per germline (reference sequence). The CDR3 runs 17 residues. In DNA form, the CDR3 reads TGCAGTGCTAGAGACCCTAGCGGGAGAGGCGTAGTCCACGAGCAGTACTTC. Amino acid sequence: CSARDPSGRGVVHEQYF.

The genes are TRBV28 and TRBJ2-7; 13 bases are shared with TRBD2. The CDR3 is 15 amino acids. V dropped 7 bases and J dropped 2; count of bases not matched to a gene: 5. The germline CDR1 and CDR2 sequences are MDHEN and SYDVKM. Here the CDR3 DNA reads TGTGCCAGCATTACACTAGCGGGAGGGACCTACGAGCAGTACTTC. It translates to CASITLAGGTYEQYF. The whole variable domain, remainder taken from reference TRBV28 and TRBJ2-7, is DVKVTQSSRYLVKRTGEKVFLECVQDMDHENMFWYRQDPGLGLRLIYFSYDVKMKEKGDIPEGYSVSREKKERFSLILESASTNQTSMYLCASITLAGGTYEQYFGPGTRLTVT.

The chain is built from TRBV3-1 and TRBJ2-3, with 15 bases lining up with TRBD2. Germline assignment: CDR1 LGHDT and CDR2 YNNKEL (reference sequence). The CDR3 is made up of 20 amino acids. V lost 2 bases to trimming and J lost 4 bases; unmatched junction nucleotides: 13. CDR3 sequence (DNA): TGTGCCAGCAGCCAAACAGGACTAGCGGGAGGGCCGGGTCCTCCAGATACGCAGTATTTT. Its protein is CASSQTGLAGGPGPPDTQYF.

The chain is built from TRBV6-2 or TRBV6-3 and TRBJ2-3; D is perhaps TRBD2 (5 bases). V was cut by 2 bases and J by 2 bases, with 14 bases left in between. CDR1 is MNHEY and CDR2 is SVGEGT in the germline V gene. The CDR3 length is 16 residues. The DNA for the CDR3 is TGTGCCAGCAGTTACGGGTTCCAGCGGCTCACAGATACGCAGTATTTT. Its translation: CASSYGFQRLTDTQYF.

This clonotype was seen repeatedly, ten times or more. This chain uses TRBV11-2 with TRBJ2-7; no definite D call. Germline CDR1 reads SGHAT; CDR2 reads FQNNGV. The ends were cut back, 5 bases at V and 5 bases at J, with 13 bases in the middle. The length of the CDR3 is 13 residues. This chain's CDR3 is CASSPSSRDEQYF. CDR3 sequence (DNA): TGTGCCAGCAGCCCCTCCTCTAGGGACGAGCAGTACTTC.

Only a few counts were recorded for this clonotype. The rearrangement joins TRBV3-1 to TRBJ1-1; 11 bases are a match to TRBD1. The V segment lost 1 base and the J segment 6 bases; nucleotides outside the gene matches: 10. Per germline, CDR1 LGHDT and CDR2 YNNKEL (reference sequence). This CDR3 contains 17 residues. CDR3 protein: CASSQVAGTGGRAEAFF. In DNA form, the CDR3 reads TGTGCCAGCAGCCAAGTTGCCGGGACAGGGGGACGAGCTGAAGCTTTCTTT.

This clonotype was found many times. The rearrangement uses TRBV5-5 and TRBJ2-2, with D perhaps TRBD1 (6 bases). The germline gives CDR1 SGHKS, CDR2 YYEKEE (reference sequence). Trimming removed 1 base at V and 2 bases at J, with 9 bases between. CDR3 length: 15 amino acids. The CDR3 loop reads CASSLRDINTGELFF. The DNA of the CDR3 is TGTGCCAGCAGCTTGAGGGACATCAACACCGGGGAGCTGTTTTTT.

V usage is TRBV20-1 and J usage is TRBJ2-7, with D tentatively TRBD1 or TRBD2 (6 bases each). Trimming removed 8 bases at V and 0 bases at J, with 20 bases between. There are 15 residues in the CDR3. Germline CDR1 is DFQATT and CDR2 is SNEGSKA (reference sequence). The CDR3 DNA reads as TGCAGTTCCTCCCCACGGGGGCTAGACTCCTACGAGCAGTACTTC. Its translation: CSSSPRGLDSYEQYF.

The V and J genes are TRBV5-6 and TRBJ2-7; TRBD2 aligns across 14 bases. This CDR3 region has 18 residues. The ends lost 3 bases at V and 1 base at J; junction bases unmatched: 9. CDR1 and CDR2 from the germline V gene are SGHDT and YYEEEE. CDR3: CASSSPPGTSGRSYEQYF. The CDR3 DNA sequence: TGTGCCAGCAGCTCGCCCCCGGGGACTAGCGGGAGATCCTACGAGCAGTACTTC.

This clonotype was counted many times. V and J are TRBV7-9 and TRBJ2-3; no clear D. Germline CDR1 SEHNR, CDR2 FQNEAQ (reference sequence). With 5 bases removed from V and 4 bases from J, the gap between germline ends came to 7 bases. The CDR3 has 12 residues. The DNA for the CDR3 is TGTGCCAGCAGCGTAAGCTCAGATACGCAGTATTTT. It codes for CASSVSSDTQYF.